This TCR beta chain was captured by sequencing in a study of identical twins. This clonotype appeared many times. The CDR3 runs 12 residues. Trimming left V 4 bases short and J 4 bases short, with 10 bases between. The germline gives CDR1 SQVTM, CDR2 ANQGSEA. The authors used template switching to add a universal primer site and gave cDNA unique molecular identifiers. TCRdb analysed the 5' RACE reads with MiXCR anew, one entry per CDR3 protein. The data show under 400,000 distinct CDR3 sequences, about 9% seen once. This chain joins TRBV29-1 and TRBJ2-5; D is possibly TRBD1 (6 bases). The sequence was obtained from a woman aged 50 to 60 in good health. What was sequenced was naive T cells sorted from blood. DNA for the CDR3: TGCAGCGTTGCCAGGGGCGCAGAGACCCAGTACTTC. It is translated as CSVARGAETQYF.